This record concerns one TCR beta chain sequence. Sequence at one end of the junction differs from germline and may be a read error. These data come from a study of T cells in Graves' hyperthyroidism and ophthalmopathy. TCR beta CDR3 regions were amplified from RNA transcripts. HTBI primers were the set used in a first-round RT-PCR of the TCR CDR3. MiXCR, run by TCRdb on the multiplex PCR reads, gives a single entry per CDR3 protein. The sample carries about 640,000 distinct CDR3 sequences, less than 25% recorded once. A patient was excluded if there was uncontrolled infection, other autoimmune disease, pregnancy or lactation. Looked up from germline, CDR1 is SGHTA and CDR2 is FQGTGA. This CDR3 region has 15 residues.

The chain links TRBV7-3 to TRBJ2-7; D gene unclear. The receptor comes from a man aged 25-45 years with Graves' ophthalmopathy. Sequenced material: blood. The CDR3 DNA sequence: TGTGCCAGCAGCTCAGATGGCGGACCTTCCTTCGAGCAGTACTTC. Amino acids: CASSSDGGPSFEQYF.